The rows below give T cell receptor beta chains drawn from one sample of a study of metastatic and nonmetastatic thyroid tumors. TCRdb re-clonotyped the PCR reads through MiXCR. The sample consists of 85,000 to 95,000 clones, just under 15% of them appearing once. The sample taken for sequencing was blood. Receptors were obtained from a female donor with papillary thyroid cancer or a benign thyroid nodule (not recorded which). Some clones in this sample may be carry-over from other donors' samples. Both conserved end residues are part of each CDR3. A D gene is named only where the DNA matches it firmly. Only part of the rows carry a size: once, few, many, or a class if the clone is expanded.

>-|TRBJ1-5|TRBV20-1|many|13
TGCAGTGCTAGAGTCGGGGTGGATCAGCCCCAGCATTTT
CSARVGVDQPQHF
>TRBD1|TRBJ1-1|TRBV5-1|many|15
TGCGCCAGCAGCTTGGGCGGGACAGGAGCCACTGAAGCTTTCTTT
CASSLGGTGATEAFF
>-|TRBJ1-2|TRBV11-1|-|18
TGTGCCAGCAGCTCCATTTTGGGTCAACGGCATGGGTCCTATGGCTACACCTTC
CASSSILGQRHGSYGYTF
>-|TRBJ1-5|TRBV6-1|-|15
TGTGCCAGCAGCATGAACGGTTCCGGCAATCAGCCCCAGCATTTT
CASSMNGSGNQPQHF
>-|TRBJ1-2|TRBV28|many|12
TGTGCCAGCAGGGAGGGACTCGGAGGCTACACCTTC
CASREGLGGYTF
>TRBD1|TRBJ1-2|TRBV2|-|13
TGTGCCAGCAGCCCCCGGTACAGGGGAGGCTACACCTTC
CASSPRYRGGYTF
>TRBD2|TRBJ2-7|TRBV4-2|-|15
TGTGCCAGCAGCCAAGACTCGGCGGGGGGGCTCGAGCAGTACTTC
CASSQDSAGGLEQYF
>TRBD1|TRBJ1-1|TRBV27|many|14
TGTGCCAGCAGATTAGGGGGCGGAGGAACTGAAGCTTTCTTT
CASRLGGGGTEAFF
>TRBD2|TRBJ2-5|TRBV2|-|16
TGTGCCAGCAGTGGCGGACTAGCGGGGGGACGGGAGACCCAGTACTTC
CASSGGLAGGRETQYF
>-|TRBJ1-1|TRBV6-1|few|14
TGTGTCAGTGGGGGGTTAAATATGAACACTGAAGCTTTCTTT
CVSGGLNMNTEAFF
>-|TRBJ2-7|TRBV20-1|-|12
TGCAGTGCGGGCCCGGGTTTATACCAGCAGTACTTC
CSAGPGLYQQYF
>TRBD1|TRBJ1-2|TRBV28|many|14
TGTGCCAGCACCCCCGGACAGGCCACCTATGGCTACACCTTC
CASTPGQATYGYTF
>TRBD1|TRBJ1-1|TRBV11-1|many|16
TGTGCCAGCAGCTTAGCTTCCGGACAGGGTAGGACTGAAGCTTTCTTT
CASSLASGQGRTEAFF
>TRBD2|TRBJ2-3|TRBV4-2|many|15
TGTGCCAGCAGCCAAGACGGGGGGGCGACAGATACGCAGTATTTT
CASSQDGGATDTQYF
>TRBD2|TRBJ2-3|TRBV6-2/TRBV6-3|many|16
TGTGCCAGCAGTTTTCCTCACGGGGGGGCCACAGATACGCAGTATTTT
CASSFPHGGATDTQYF
>-|TRBJ1-1|TRBV5-1|-|14
TGCGCAAGCAGTTTGGTGGGGAAGAACACTGAAGCTTTCTTT
CASSLVGKNTEAFF
>-|TRBJ1-5|TRBV10-3|many|13
TGTGCCATCAGTGAGTCCTCCGGTCAGCCCCAGCATTTT
CAISESSGQPQHF
>-|TRBJ1-1|TRBV6-1|many|13
TGTGCCAGCACCTACACAGTGGACACTGAAGCTTTCTTT
CASTYTVDTEAFF
>-|TRBJ1-5|TRBV28|many|13
TGTGCCAGCAGTTTAGAAGTTCTCCAGCCCCAGCATTTT
CASSLEVLQPQHF
>-|TRBJ1-2|TRBV28|-|14
TGTGCCAGCATTCCCCCGGTCACAAGGTATGGCTACACCTTC
CASIPPVTRYGYTF
>TRBD1|TRBJ2-7|TRBV5-1|-|13
TGCGCCAGCAGCTTGGAGGGGGCCTACAAGCAGTACTTC
CASSLEGAYKQYF
>-|TRBJ1-5|TRBV30|many|14
TGTGCCTGGAGTGTCTGGGGGGCTGATCAGCCCCAGCATTTT
CAWSVWGADQPQHF
>-|TRBJ2-1|TRBV6-5|few|16
TGTGCCAGCAGTTATTTTTCGGGAGCGGGCCCGAATGAGCAGTTCTTC
CASSYFSGAGPNEQFF
>-|TRBJ2-6|TRBV30|many|16
TGTGCCTGGAGGGAATTTTTTAGCTCTGGGGCCAACGTCCTGACTTTC
CAWREFFSSGANVLTF
>-|TRBJ2-7|TRBV2|many|14
TGTGCCAGCAGTGAACCGGACAGTCTTTACGAGCAGTACTTC
CASSEPDSLYEQYF
>-|TRBJ1-5|TRBV28|many|11
TGTGCCAGCAGTTTTCCCGGACAGCCCCACTTT
CASSFPGQPHF
>-|TRBJ2-7|TRBV6-2/TRBV6-3|-|13
TGTGCCAGCAGCAAGCTAAGCACCTACGAGAAGTACTTC
CASSKLSTYEKYF
>-|TRBJ1-2|TRBV20-1|many|14
TGCAGTGCCTGCCAGGAGGACGCAACCGCTTACTACACCTTC
CSACQEDATAYYTF
>TRBD1|TRBJ2-3|TRBV10-3|many|15
TGTGCCATCAGCTCTGGACAGGGCCTCACAGATACGCAGTATTTT
CAISSGQGLTDTQYF
>-|TRBJ1-6|TRBV10-1|few|14
TGCGACACCGGGCGACCTTACACCCCTCGGTCCCTCCACTTT
CDTGRPYTPRSLHF
>-|TRBJ1-5|TRBV10-3|many|12
TGTGCCATCAGTGGGGAGGGCCAGCCCCAGCATTTT
CAISGEGQPQHF
>-|TRBJ2-1|TRBV27|many|16
TGTGCCAGCAGTTTCCGAGACAGGTCCTCCTACAATGAGCAGTTCTTC
CASSFRDRSSYNEQFF
>-|TRBJ1-1|TRBV6-4|-|15
TGTGCCAGCCGACCTTGGGCGAGTCGGGGCACTGAAGCTTTCTTT
CASRPWASRGTEAFF
>-|TRBJ2-1|TRBV4-2|many|16
TGTGCCAGCAGCACTGACAGGTTCAGGTCCTACAATGAGCAGTTCTTC
CASSTDRFRSYNEQFF
>-|TRBJ1-1|TRBV5-1|many|12
TGCGCCAGCAGCTTGGGTAGCACTGAAGCTTTCTTT
CASSLGSTEAFF
>-|TRBJ2-1|TRBV7-9|many|14
TGTGCCAGCAGCTTAGGTGTGTTGTACAATGAGCAGTTCTTC
CASSLGVLYNEQFF
>TRBD1|TRBJ1-1|TRBV20-1|many|16
TGCAGTGCTAGAGAAGGCTTACTACAGGGGATGGGTGAAGCTTTCTTT
CSAREGLLQGMGEAFF
>TRBD1|TRBJ2-3|TRBV2|many|12
TGTGCCAGCAGTGCCAGGGGGGATACGCAGTATTTT
CASSARGDTQYF
>-|TRBJ2-2|TRBV2|many|15
TGTGCCAGCAGTGAAGAGGGCGTGGGGTCCGGGGAGCTGTTTTTT
CASSEEGVGSGELFF
>TRBD1|TRBJ2-7|TRBV30|many|12
TGTGCCTGGGGTAGACAGGGCCACGAGCAGTACTTC
CAWGRQGHEQYF
>TRBD1|TRBJ1-2|TRBV7-9|many|13
TGTGCCAGCAGCCCCGGGACAGGCCATGGCTACACCTTC
CASSPGTGHGYTF
>TRBD1|TRBJ2-7|TRBV11-3|many|13
TGTGCCAGCAGCTCCCGGACAGGGACCGAGCAGTACTTC
CASSSRTGTEQYF
>-|TRBJ1-4|TRBV3-1|many|15
TGTGCCAGCAGCTTCACGTCGCACCATTTAGGAAAACTGTTTTTT
CASSFTSHHLGKLFF
>TRBD1|TRBJ2-5|TRBV15|many|18
TGTGCCACCAGCAGAGTAGGCCCCGCAGGGGGCGCGGGGGAGACCCAGTACTTC
CATSRVGPAGGAGETQYF
>TRBD1|TRBJ2-1|TRBV10-1|many|17
TGCGCCAGCAATCCCGGGACAGGGGGCGGACGGATGAATGAGCAGTTCTTC
CASNPGTGGGRMNEQFF
>-|TRBJ2-3|TRBV20-1|many|15
TGCAGTGCTAGAGTTGGAGCGGGCCGAATGGATACGCAGTATTTT
CSARVGAGRMDTQYF
>TRBD1|TRBJ1-5|TRBV12-3/TRBV12-4|many|13
TGTGCCAGCAGTCCCCTGGACAGGCAGCCCCAGCATTTT
CASSPLDRQPQHF
>-|TRBJ1-5|TRBV6-7|many|17
TGTGCCAGCAGTACCCCCTCCTTCGGCGATGGAGGTCAGCCCCAGCATTTT
CASSTPSFGDGGQPQHF
>TRBD1|TRBJ1-2|TRBV30|many|14
TGTGCCTGGAGTCCAACAGGGGGCTACTATGGCTACACCTTC
CAWSPTGGYYGYTF
>-|TRBJ1-2|TRBV19|many|12
TGTGCCAGTAGCGACAGAAACTATGGCTACACCTTC
CASSDRNYGYTF
>-|TRBJ2-5|TRBV28|many|13
TGTGCCAGCAGTTCGGGCAGCCAAGAGACCCAGTACTTC
CASSSGSQETQYF
>TRBD1|TRBJ2-5|TRBV7-2|many|14
TGTGCCAGCAGGGCAGCGACAGGGCAAGAGACCCAGTACTTC
CASRAATGQETQYF
>-|TRBJ2-7|TRBV30|many|14
TGTGCCTGGAGTGTAATGTCTCGGATCTACGAGCAGTACTTC
CAWSVMSRIYEQYF
>-|TRBJ2-7|TRBV28|many|15
TGTGCCAGCAGTCCCCTTCTAGAAGAGACCTACGAGCAGTACTTC
CASSPLLEETYEQYF
>-|TRBJ2-7|TRBV4-2|few|16
TGTGCCAGCAGCCAAGGGGGGTGGGGCCAGGCCTACGAGCAGTACTTC
CASSQGGWGQAYEQYF
>-|TRBJ1-3|TRBV5-1|many|13
TGCGCCAGCAGATGGTCCTCTGGAAACACCATATATTTT
CASRWSSGNTIYF
>-|TRBJ2-5|TRBV6-2/TRBV6-3|many|12
TGTGCCAGCAGTATCAGAAGTGGGACCCAGTACTTC
CASSIRSGTQYF